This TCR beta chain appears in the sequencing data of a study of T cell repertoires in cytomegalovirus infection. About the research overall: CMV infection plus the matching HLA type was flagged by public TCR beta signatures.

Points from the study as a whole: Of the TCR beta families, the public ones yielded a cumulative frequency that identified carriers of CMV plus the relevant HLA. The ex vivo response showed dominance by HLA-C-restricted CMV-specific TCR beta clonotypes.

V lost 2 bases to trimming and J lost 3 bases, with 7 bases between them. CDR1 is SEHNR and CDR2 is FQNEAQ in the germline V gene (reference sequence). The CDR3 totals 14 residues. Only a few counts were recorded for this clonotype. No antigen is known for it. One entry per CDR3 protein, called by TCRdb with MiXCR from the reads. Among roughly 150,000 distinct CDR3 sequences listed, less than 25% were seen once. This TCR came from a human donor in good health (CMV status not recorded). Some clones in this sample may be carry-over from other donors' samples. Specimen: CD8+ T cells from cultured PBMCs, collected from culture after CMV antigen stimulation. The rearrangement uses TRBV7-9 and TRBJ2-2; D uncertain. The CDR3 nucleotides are TGTGCCAGCAGCTTACCACACTACACCGGGGAGCTGTTTTTT. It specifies CASSLPHYTGELFF.